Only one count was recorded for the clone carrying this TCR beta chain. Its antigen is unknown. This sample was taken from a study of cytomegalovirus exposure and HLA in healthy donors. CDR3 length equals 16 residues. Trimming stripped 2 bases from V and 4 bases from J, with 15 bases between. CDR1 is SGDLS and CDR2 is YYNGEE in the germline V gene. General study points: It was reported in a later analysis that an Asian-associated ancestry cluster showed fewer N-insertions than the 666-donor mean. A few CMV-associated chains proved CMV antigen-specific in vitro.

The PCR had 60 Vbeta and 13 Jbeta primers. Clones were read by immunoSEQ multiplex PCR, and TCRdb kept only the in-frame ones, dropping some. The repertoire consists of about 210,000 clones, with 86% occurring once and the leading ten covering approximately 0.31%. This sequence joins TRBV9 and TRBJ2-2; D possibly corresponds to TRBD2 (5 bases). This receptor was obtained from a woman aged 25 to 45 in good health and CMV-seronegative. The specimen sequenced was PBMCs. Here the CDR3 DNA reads TGTGCCAGCAGCGTGATAGCCGGGGAGAGCACCGGGGAGCTGTTTTTT. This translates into CASSVIAGESTGELFF.